These 21 T cell receptor beta chains were sequenced from one sample in a study of T cells after yellow fever vaccination. TCRdb reprocessed the 5' RACE reads with MiXCR, giving one entry per CDR3 protein. The sample has under 600,000 distinct CDR3 sequences, 21% seen once. The material sequenced was PBMCs, taken approximately 22 days after the first yellow fever vaccination. These receptors all come from a man aged 18 to 30 who received the YFV17D yellow fever vaccine.

This chain links TRBV3-1 with TRBJ2-5; 9 bases match TRBD1. There are 17 residues in the CDR3. J lost 1 base, V lost 8 bases, and 14 bases had no gene match. The germline CDR1 and CDR2 sequences are LGHDT and YNNKEL (reference sequence). The CDR3 protein is CASCSTGTGGCQETQYF. The CDR3 nucleotides are TGTGCCAGCTGCTCTACCGGAACAGGGGGCTGCCAAGAGACCCAGTACTTC.

The chain combines TRBV12-3 or TRBV12-4 with TRBJ2-5; D is ambiguous. The CDR3 runs to 13 residues. With 4 bases removed from V and 5 bases from J, the gap between germline ends came to 11 bases. This CDR3 reads CASSSPSTETQYF. The CDR3 DNA sequence: TGTGCCAGCAGTTCCCCCTCCACCGAGACCCAGTACTTC.

This clonotype was observed a few times. V usage is TRBV19 and J usage is TRBJ2-5; possibly TRBD1 or TRBD2 for D (5 bases each). Trimming took off 5 bases at V and 4 bases at J, with 17 bases between the two ends. CDR1 is LNHDA and CDR2 is SQIVND in the germline V gene (reference sequence). The CDR3 loop spans 15 amino acids. Here the CDR3 reads CASSRTSGRRETQYF. The CDR3 DNA follows: TGTGCCAGTAGTCGTACCTCGGGACGGCGAGAGACCCAGTACTTC.

Comment on this clonotype: One junction end disagrees with the germline gene, perhaps due to a read error. The chain links TRBV7-2 to TRBJ2-1, with a possible D match to TRBD1 (5 bases). Germline-derived CDR1 and CDR2 are SGHTA and FQGNSA. This CDR3 region has 12 residues. CDR3 protein: CASSFSWGENCF. The CDR3 DNA reads as TGTGCCAGCAGCTTTTCCTGGGGCGAAAACTGCTTC.

In the case of this clonotype: An end of the junction does not agree with germline; a read error may underlie this. V usage is TRBV6-2 or TRBV6-3 and J usage is TRBJ2-6; no reliable D call. Germline V CDR1 and CDR2: MNHEY, SVGEGT. The CDR3 totals 17 residues. In DNA form, the CDR3 reads TGTTCCAGCAGATCCCGGGCCCCCCAGCGTTGGGCCAACGTCCTGACTTTC. The encoded protein is CSSRSRAPQRWANVLTF.

The sample holds many counts of this clonotype. This chain links TRBV19 with TRBJ1-5; perhaps TRBD1 as D (5 bases). This CDR3 has 13 residues. Germline V lookup: CDR1 LNHDA, CDR2 SQIVND (reference sequence). V lost 3 bases, J lost 6 bases, and 9 bases lay in between. Written as DNA, the CDR3 is TGTGCCAGTAGTATGAGCAGGGCTCAGCCCCAGCATTTT. Amino acid sequence: CASSMSRAQPQHF.

This clonotype turned up a few times. The genes are TRBV7-8 and TRBJ2-7; D is ambiguous. Germline values: CDR1 SGHVS, CDR2 FQNEAQ. The CDR3 contains 14 residues. Trimming removed 1 base from V and 3 bases from J, with 10 bases in between. Here the CDR3 reads CASSLGSPDYEQYV. CDR3 in DNA: TGTGCCAGCAGCTTAGGAAGCCCTGACTACGAGCAGTACGTC.

This CDR3 is CASRPGPHPYNEQFF. CDR3 sequence (DNA): TGTGCCAGCAGACCGGGGCCCCATCCCTACAATGAGCAGTTCTTC. The chain couples TRBV11-2 to TRBJ2-1, with D perhaps given as TRBD1 or TRBD2 (5 bases each). This CDR3 comprises 15 residues. Trimming removed 6 bases from V and 2 bases from J, with 14 bases in between. CDR1 is SGHAT, CDR2 FQNNGV, per germline.

The chain uses TRBV4-3 and TRBJ2-3, with TRBD2 matching 11 bases. CDR3 size: 15 residues. Germline CDR1 and CDR2: LGHNA and YSLEER. The trim removed 2 bases at V and 7 bases at J, leaving 5 bases unmatched. This CDR3 reads CASSQISGGANTQYF. The CDR3 DNA is TGCGCCAGCAGCCAAATTAGCGGGGGGGCAAATACGCAGTATTTT.

The chain carries TRBV19 and TRBJ2-7; no reliable D call. Germline V gene sequence: CDR1 LNHDA, CDR2 SQIVND (reference sequence). This CDR3 has 16 residues. V lost 3 bases and J 2 bases, leaving 17 bases between the germline ends. The CDR3: CASSIGRRQPPYEQYV. The CDR3 DNA is TGTGCCAGTAGTATCGGGCGTAGACAACCACCCTACGAGCAGTACGTC.

The V call is TRBV2, the J call TRBJ2-3; weak D call: TRBD2 (6 bases). V lost 6 bases, J lost 5 bases, and 15 bases lay in between. The germline V gene has CDR1 SNHLY and CDR2 FYNNEI. The CDR3 is 14 residues long. CDR3 coding DNA: TGTGCCAGCAGCCCCGCGGGGTGGAAAGATACGCAGTATTTT. It yields the protein CASSPAGWKDTQYF.

A few counts support this clonotype. The V gene is TRBV19, the J gene TRBJ2-1; 8 nucleotides align to TRBD2. Trimming took 3 bases from V and 2 from J; bases not matched to a gene: 3. Germline V gives CDR1 LNHDA, CDR2 SQIVND (reference sequence). The CDR3 extends over 15 amino acids. CDR3 amino acids: CASSIGGGPYNEQFF. The DNA for the CDR3 is TGTGCCAGTAGTATCGGCGGGGGGCCCTACAATGAGCAGTTCTTC.

The chain recombines TRBV9 with TRBJ1-2; 8 bases line up with TRBD1. CDR1 is SGDLS and CDR2 is YYNGEE in the germline V gene. This CDR3 spans 12 amino acids. Germline trimming cut 2 bases from V and 7 bases from J; bases unmatched to any gene: 1. This CDR3 is CASSVTGGGYTF. The DNA of the CDR3 is TGTGCCAGCAGCGTCACAGGGGGTGGCTACACCTTC. Using reference TRBV9 and TRBJ1-2 for the parts outside the CDR3, the full variable domain is DSGVTQTPKHLITATGQRVTLRCSPRSGDLSVYWYQQSLDQGLQFLIQYYNGEERAKGNILERFSAQQFPDLHSELNLSSLELGDSALYFCASSVTGGGYTFGSGTRLTVV.

The chain combines TRBV4-2 with TRBJ2-2; 7 positions agree with TRBD2. Germline CDR1 and CDR2: LGHNA and YNFKEQ. CDR3 length: 16 amino acids. Trimming cost V 4 bases and J 6 bases; bases outside gene matches: 11. The CDR3 nucleotides are TGTGCCAGCAGCCGAGAAGGACTAGATATAGCCGGGGAGCTGTTTTTT. It translates to CASSREGLDIAGELFF.

This clonotype was found many times. V and J are TRBV7-2 and TRBJ2-3; perhaps TRBD1 as D (5 bases). V shed 5 bases and J shed 2 bases, with 17 bases lying between them. This CDR3 has 16 residues. Per the germline V gene, CDR1 is SGHTA and CDR2 is FQGNSA. The CDR3 protein is CASSPPPQGTTDTQYF. The CDR3 bases are TGTGCCAGCAGCCCCCCTCCCCAGGGTACCACAGATACGCAGTATTTT.

V usage is TRBV7-2 and J usage is TRBJ1-6, with D unresolved. Germline V CDR1 and CDR2: SGHTA, FQGNSA. The V and J ends lost 0 bases and 3 bases respectively, with 6 bases between them. This CDR3 is 15 amino acids long. CDR3 sequence reads: CASSLAFHYNSPLHF. CDR3 DNA sequence: TGTGCCAGCAGCTTAGCATTCCACTATAATTCACCCCTCCACTTT.

In its sample, this clonotype was seen once. The chain uses TRBV6-2 or TRBV6-3 and TRBJ2-5; TRBD2 agrees at 9 bases. Trimming took 2 bases from V and 2 from J; bases not matched to a gene: 18. CDR3 length: 20 amino acids. From germline, CDR1 is MNHEY and CDR2 SVGEGT. CDR3 amino acids: CASSYSFASGAAGGQETQYF. CDR3 bases: TGTGCCAGCAGTTACAGTTTCGCTAGCGGGGCCGCCGGGGGACAAGAGACCCAGTACTTC.

This clonotype was seen a few times. DNA for the CDR3: TGTGCCAGCAGCCACTATCGTGATATGGGGCAGTACTTC. Encoded protein: CASSHYRDMGQYF. The V and J genes are TRBV14 and TRBJ2-7; unclear D gene. Germline CDR1 SGHDN, CDR2 FVKESK. Trimming pared 3 bases from V and 9 bases from J, leaving 15 bases between. This CDR3 is 13 amino acids long.

The chain recombines TRBV7-6 with TRBJ2-3, with no clear D. This CDR3 is 13 amino acids long. Trimming took 0 bases from V and 7 from J, leaving 8 bases between them. The V gene's germline CDR1 is SGHVS and CDR2 FNYEAQ. The CDR3 reads CASSLAPANTQYF. The CDR3 DNA reads TGTGCCAGCAGCTTAGCCCCTGCTAATACGCAGTATTTT.

The V call is TRBV7-6, the J call TRBJ2-1; D gene uncertain. V dropped 5 bases and J dropped 9 bases, with 17 bases sitting between them. This CDR3 spans 14 amino acids. In germline, CDR1 is SGHVS, CDR2 FNYEAQ. The CDR3 coding sequence is TGTGCCAGCAGCGCCTCTTCTAGGGCCGGTGAGCAGTTCTTC. Translation gives CASSASSRAGEQFF.

Remarks on this clonotype: One junction end does not reproduce the germline sequence, and a read error may be involved. This chain joins TRBV3-1 and TRBJ2-6; D unclear. The germline CDR1 and CDR2 sequences are LGHDT and YNNKEL (reference sequence). The CDR3 covers 15 residues. CDR3 in amino acids: CACSQVGSGANVLTF. DNA for the CDR3: TGTGCCTGCAGCCAAGTTGGCTCTGGGGCCAACGTCCTGACTTTC.